This T cell receptor (beta chain) stems from a study of cytomegalovirus exposure and HLA in healthy donors (dated by TCRdb to about 2017). Regarding the research as a whole: An earlier analysis of 587 of the donors reported over 250 Gb of sequence data and some 110 million unique TCR beta sequences obtained from about 180 million T cells. An early release covering more than 500 HLA-typed donors comprised approximately 300 gigabases of sequencing data and roughly 85 million unique TCR sequences. Across roughly 420 genotyped donors of the cohort, an average of approximately 240,000 unique TCR beta nucleotide sequences per donor were sequenced, and roughly 18% of those sequences were non-productive. To predict cytomegalovirus infection status, the study combined high-throughput TCR immunosequencing, statistical association of individual TCRs with disease status, and machine learning. The number of donors typed differed by locus, with roughly 620-630 for A, B, C, DRB1 and DQB1, 522 for DQA1, 606 for DPA1, and approximately 470 for DPB1. Using immunosequencing, the study profiled T cell repertoires from about 620 subjects and related those repertoires to cytomegalovirus serostatus. A later genetic analysis used genome-wide SNP genotypes for about three fifths of the 666 donors, treating that subset as a discovery cohort. In a later analysis, previously published TCR beta repertoires from roughly 710 donors were re-analyzed and high-resolution HLA genotyping was added so that TCR occurrence patterns could be studied. Of the roughly 390 genotyped donors, approximately 82% fell in the genetic ancestry cluster associated with self-reported Caucasian donors. Along with the 666-subject first cohort, a separate validation cohort of 120 different subjects was used. All discovery cohort repertoires had been generated using a single sequencing platform. The study aimed to test whether cataloging public T cell receptors could reveal signatures of past pathogen exposure. Rather than using new phenotypic data, the later analysis identified candidate immune exposures from TCR beta sequences and from how often those sequences occurred across donors. HLA typing included class I and class II loci at four-digit resolution. About 5 DR-DQ haplotypes were handled as single units for association and clustering, since linkage in the cohort was strong. To decide whether each TCR beta V gene segment behaved as functional or pseudogenic, an earlier analysis of approximately 620 of the donors relied on high-throughput TCR beta sequencing. Donor age, sex, ethnicity and CMV serostatus were compiled alongside the repertoire data. Study-level results and caveats: A later analysis found that TCR association rates varied across HLA loci, with DRB1 alleles showing the most associated TCRs and HLA-C alleles the fewest. According to a later analysis, most CMV-associated TCR beta chains appeared to be HLA-restricted, and the HLA associations seemed to be driven largely by CMV exposure. In a later genetic analysis, a missense DCLRE1C variant was associated with V-gene and J-gene trimming of TCR beta chains, and the association was replicated in an independent cohort. According to a later analysis, parvovirus B19, influenza, CMV and Epstein-Barr virus appeared linked to several top co-occurrence clusters. The presence/absence analyses assumed that sequencing depth was roughly uniform across donors, and that assumption may not be true. The cohort was sequenced for TCR beta chains only, and without alpha or paired-chain data the features that could be detected were limited. Assigning TCR associations to individual alleles was difficult when HLA alleles, especially DR and DQ, strongly co-occurred. A total of 150 to 200 TCR beta chains were listed by the study as associated with cytomegalovirus. The classifier was reported to diagnose cytomegalovirus status with high specificity and sensitivity in both the original and validation cohorts. Linkage disequilibrium might explain the correlated functional status among segregating V segments, but an unknown experimental factor could not be ruled out. A few of the identified cytomegalovirus-associated TCR beta chains were confirmed in vitro to be specific for cytomegalovirus antigens. A further reported finding was that TCR beta sequences accurately predicted the HLA-A and HLA-B alleles for most subjects in the first cohort. For the cohort, immune exposure information was limited to CMV serostatus. In a later analysis, HLA-associated TCR beta chains showed more clonal expansion and lower generation probabilities than non-associated chains that were equally common. A cluster of highly shared sequence variants was judged likely to be a technical artifact of the sequencing pipeline. The 87-base-pair reads could not distinguish some IMGT-functional V segments, including TRBV6-2 and TRBV6-3, so those segments were excluded. While some public TCRs were present in many individuals, most TCR sequences turned up only very rarely across donors. Roughly 17 rarely observed V segments, including chromosome 9 orphons, were excluded from the earlier analysis of just under 600 of the donors because counts were too low. Compared with the 666-donor mean, donors in an Asian-associated ancestry cluster had fewer N-insertions in productive TCRs, according to a later genetic analysis. HLA typing was unavailable for some donors at each locus, so association tests used only the typed subset. An earlier analysis of around 500 of the donors showed that most TCR beta V segments appeared in productive rearrangements either about 87% or about 30% of the time, which broadly matched IMGT annotations. Specific HLA alleles were associated with 15,000 to 20,000 TCR beta sequences at a false discovery rate of 0.05 in a later analysis. The authors suggested that the approach could potentially be generalized to other disease states and immunological phenotypes.

Library construction relied on the immunoSEQ multiplex PCR assay. For the multiplex PCR, a mixture combining 60 forward primers for TCR Vbeta segments and 13 reverse primers for TCR Jbeta segments was used. The CDR3 region of rearranged TCR beta genes was amplified from genomic DNA with a multiplex PCR assay. On the Illumina HiSeq System, the amplified TCR beta libraries were sequenced as 87-base-pair reads. The paper's data handling went like this. A later analysis counted approximately 74 million unique TCR beta chains across the 650 to 700 repertoires, and around 9.9 million of these chains were shared by at least two donors. A nearest-neighbor algorithm error-corrected the raw reads and collapsed the reads into unique sequences, merging closely related sequences to remove PCR and sequencing errors. V, D and J gene segments were assigned by aligning CDR3 sequences to IMGT reference sequences. For a sequence to be retained, a match of at least six nucleotides was required to both a V gene segment and a J gene segment. Rearrangements were called productive when the CDR3 lacked stop codons and stayed in frame with V and J; all others were non-productive. CDR3 was defined according to IMGT convention as the region running from the second conserved V-encoded cysteine to the conserved J-encoded phenylalanine. In an earlier analysis of just under 600 of the donors, sequences lacking an unambiguous match to a single V gene segment were excluded. In an earlier analysis of several hundred of the donors, a V segment was called functional when productive rearrangements were above 56.7%, and segregating when the standard deviation between donors exceeded 5%. A statistical classification framework was built for diagnosing cytomegalovirus status from the catalog of TCR beta chain sequences. In a later analysis, TCR nucleotide sequences were compared against IMGT/GENE-DB human TR gene sequences so that V and J genes could be assigned. A later analysis assigned CDR3 sequences and most-parsimonious VDJ recombination scenarios with the TCRdist pipeline. In a later analysis, every TCR beta chain was defined by the combination of its CDR3 amino acid sequence and its V-gene family, and reads without a unique V-gene family were dropped. To address suspected cross-contamination and a sequencing artifact, a later analysis removed a few hundred highly shared, low-generation-probability nucleotide sequences. In a later analysis, a clonal expansion index for each public chain was calculated from normalized within-repertoire ranks of inferred template counts. Generation probabilities in a later analysis came from a VDJ recombination model fitted to out-of-frame rearrangements, and those results were checked against IGoR. In a later analysis, TCR-TCR, TCR-HLA and TCR-CMV co-occurrence was scored with hypergeometric tests, and a repertoire-size bias correction was applied to TCR pairs. To estimate false discovery rates, a later analysis permuted the HLA or CMV assignments 20 times. A later analysis grouped co-occurring TCRs with DBSCAN, adding TCRdist sequence similarity when clustering within HLA-allele-positive subsets. For co-occurrence clustering, repertoires with fewer than 30,000 or more than 120,000 public chains were excluded, along with roughly 5 repertoires with anomalous nucleotide sharing. Drawn from immuneACCESS, this table holds only the in-frame rearrangements with V and J called that TCRdb kept. Clones are partly lost; checked studies trace under half to an unresolved V gene and leave the rest unexplained. The V and J calls and clone size were taken over from that table, and D and trimming were inferred from the DNA. Within this sample are about 190,000 clones, with around 80% of them counted one time only. The ten largest account for 6.3% of the sample.

The cohort was made up of hundreds of healthy bone marrow donors. All cohort members were sampled while nominally healthy, although unrecorded immune exposures were likely present. The donor tested CMV seropositive and was one of the 289 seropositive cohort members. A peripheral blood sample was provided by each donor, and peripheral blood mononuclear cells were used for TCR beta sequencing. The Qiagen DNeasy Blood Extraction Kit was used to extract genomic DNA from the blood cell samples. V loses 1 base, J loses 0 bases, and the germline ends lie 9 bases apart. CDR1 MNHNY and CDR2 SVGAGI were looked up in the germline V gene (reference sequence). The CDR3 runs 15 amino acids, cysteine and phenylalanine included. The read is trimmed to its CDR3 DNA, 45 bases read in frame from base 1. Comments on this clone: What antigen it recognizes has not been identified. No base-level quality is on record; no much larger clone is a single base apart.

Sequenced input: PBMCs. Recombination joined TRBV6-6 with TRBJ1-2; no confident D gene assignment can be made. The receptor comes from a man aged 35-49 years in good health and CMV-seropositive. The DNA sequence reads TGTGCCAGCAGTTACTTTGCCGGAGCTAACTATGGCTACACCTTC. This is translated as CASSYFAGANYGYTF.